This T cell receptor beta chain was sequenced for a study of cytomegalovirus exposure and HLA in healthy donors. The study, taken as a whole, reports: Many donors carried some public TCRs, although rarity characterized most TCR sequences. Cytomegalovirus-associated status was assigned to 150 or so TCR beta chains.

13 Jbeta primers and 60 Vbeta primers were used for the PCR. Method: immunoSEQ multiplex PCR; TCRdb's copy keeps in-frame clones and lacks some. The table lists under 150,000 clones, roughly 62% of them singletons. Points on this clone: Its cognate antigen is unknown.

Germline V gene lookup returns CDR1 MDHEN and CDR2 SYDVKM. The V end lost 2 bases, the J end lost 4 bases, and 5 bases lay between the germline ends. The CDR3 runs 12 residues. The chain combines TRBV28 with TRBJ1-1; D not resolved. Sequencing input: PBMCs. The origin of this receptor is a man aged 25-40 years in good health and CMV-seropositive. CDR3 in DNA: TGTGCCAGCAGTTTAGCGGCCACTGAAGCTTTCTTT. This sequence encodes CASSLAATEAFF.